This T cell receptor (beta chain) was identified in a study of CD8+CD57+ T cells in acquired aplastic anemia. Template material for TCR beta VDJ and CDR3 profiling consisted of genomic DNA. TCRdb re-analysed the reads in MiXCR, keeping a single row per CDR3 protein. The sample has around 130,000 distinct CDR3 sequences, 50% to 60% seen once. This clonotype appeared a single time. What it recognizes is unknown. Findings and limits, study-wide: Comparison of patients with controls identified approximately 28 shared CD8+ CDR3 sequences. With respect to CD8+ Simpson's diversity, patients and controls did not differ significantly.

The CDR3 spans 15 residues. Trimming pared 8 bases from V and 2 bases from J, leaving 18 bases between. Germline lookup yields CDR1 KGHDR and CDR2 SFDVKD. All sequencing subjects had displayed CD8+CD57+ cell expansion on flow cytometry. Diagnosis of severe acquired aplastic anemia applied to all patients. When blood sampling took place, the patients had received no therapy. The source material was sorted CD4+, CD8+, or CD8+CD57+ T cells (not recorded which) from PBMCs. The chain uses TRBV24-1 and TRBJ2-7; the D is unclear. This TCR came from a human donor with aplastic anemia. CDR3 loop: CATIAPRSQAYEQYF. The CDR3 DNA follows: TGTGCCACCATCGCCCCAAGGTCCCAAGCCTACGAGCAGTACTTC.